The clone carrying this TCR beta chain was seen more than once but under ten times. Its antigen is currently unknown. The data derive from a study of early T cells in non-severe SARS-CoV-2 infection. Study-level results: A preference for anti-spike CD8 responses marked VDJdb matching, which missed private and CD4 specificities.

Unique molecular identifiers (one per individual cDNA molecule) were attached. MiXCR, applied by TCRdb to the 5' RACE reads, yields one record per CDR3 protein. The table includes approximately 50,000 distinct CDR3 sequences, 7.5% to 10% detected once. Germline V gene data show CDR1 as LGHDT and CDR2 as YNNKEL (reference sequence). The V gene end was trimmed by 1 base and the J gene end by 7 bases; junction bases not matched to a gene: 3. The CDR3 has 14 residues. The rearrangement links TRBV3-1 to TRBJ2-7; 11 positions match TRBD2. This TCR derives from an adult who was a healthcare worker with PCR-confirmed SARS-CoV-2 infection or an uninfected control (not recorded which). The specimen was whole blood. The CDR3 nucleotides are TGTGCCAGCAGCCAAGTACTAGCGGGAGAGGAGCAGTACTTC. Protein: CASSQVLAGEEQYF.